A selection of T cell receptor beta chains follows, all from one sample in a study of metastatic and nonmetastatic thyroid tumors. TCRdb reassembled clones from the PCR reads with MiXCR. The table has approximately 32,000 clones, roughly a third seen once. The sample consisted of tumor tissue. The receptor source for this set is a female donor with papillary thyroid cancer or a benign thyroid nodule (not recorded which). Some clones in this sample may be carry-over from other donors' samples. CDR3s include the opening cysteine and the closing phenylalanine or tryptophan. The D gene is left open where the match is weak. Clone size is given for some rows only: seen once, a few or many times, or a class if the clone is expanded.

j_gene	abundance	v_gene	d_gene	CDR3aa	CDR3nt
TRBJ2-6	-	TRBV5-1	-	CASSSSDRDYSGANVLTF	TGCGCCAGCAGCTCCTCAGACAGAGACTACTCTGGGGCCAACGTCCTGACTTTC
TRBJ2-1	few	TRBV20-1	TRBD2	CSARASGGSISYNEQFF	TGCAGTGCTAGAGCGAGCGGGGGGTCCATCTCCTACAATGAGCAGTTCTTC
TRBJ2-5	-	TRBV11-2	TRBD2	CASSLTSGDQETQYF	TGTGCCAGCAGCTTGACTAGCGGAGACCAAGAGACCCAGTACTTC
TRBJ2-3	-	TRBV20-1	TRBD2	CSARMGGGAKDTQYF	TGCAGTGCTAGAATGGGCGGGGGGGCGAAAGATACGCAGTATTTT
TRBJ1-1	-	TRBV28	-	CASSSGAAQLMNTEAFF	TGTGCCAGCAGTTCTGGGGCAGCCCAACTAATGAACACTGAAGCTTTCTTT
TRBJ2-1	-	TRBV4-2	-	CASSQESASSYNEQFF	TGTGCCAGCAGCCAAGAGAGCGCGAGCTCCTACAATGAGCAGTTCTTC
TRBJ2-7	many	TRBV12-3/TRBV12-4	-	CASSSYTSYEQYF	TGTGCCAGCAGTTCCTACACCTCCTACGAGCAGTACTTC
TRBJ1-1	-	TRBV11-2	TRBD1	CASSSTGPNTEAFF	TGTGCCAGCAGCTCGACAGGGCCAAACACTGAAGCTTTCTTT
TRBJ1-2	few	TRBV30	TRBD1	CALRQGNYGYTF	TGTGCCCTACGACAGGGGAACTATGGCTACACCTTC
TRBJ1-5	once	TRBV7-2	TRBD1	CASSFGQGQNQPQHF	TGTGCCAGCAGCTTTGGACAGGGCCAAAATCAGCCCCAGCATTTT
TRBJ1-6	-	TRBV19	-	CASSIRGDHSPLHF	TGTGCCAGTAGTATCAGAGGGGATCATTCACCCCTCCACTTT
TRBJ1-5	-	TRBV19	TRBD1	CASMRGQGGNQPQHF	TGTGCCAGTATGAGAGGACAGGGTGGTAATCAGCCCCAGCATTTT
TRBJ1-4	-	TRBV5-1	TRBD1	CASSLGPGTGANEKLFF	TGCGCCAGCAGCTTGGGACCCGGGACAGGAGCTAATGAAAAACTGTTTTTT
TRBJ2-7	few	TRBV28	-	CASSFGTEDYEQYF	TGTGCCAGCAGTTTCGGGACGGAGGATTACGAGCAGTACTTC
TRBJ1-1	once	TRBV5-1	-	CASSLLPGDFTEAFF	TGCGCCAGCAGCTTGTTACCGGGGGACTTCACTGAAGCTTTCTTT
TRBJ2-7	-	TRBV7-9	TRBD2	CASSPWEGLSYEQYF	TGTGCCAGCAGCCCCTGGGAGGGGTTGAGCTACGAGCAGTACTTC
TRBJ2-3	-	TRBV20-1	TRBD1	CSARGQGEKDTQYF	TGCAGTGCTAGGGGACAGGGGGAAAAAGATACGCAGTATTTT
TRBJ2-2	few	TRBV2	TRBD1	CASKRTGETGELFF	TGTGCCAGCAAAAGGACAGGGGAAACCGGGGAGCTGTTTTTT
TRBJ2-1	few	TRBV28	TRBD2	CASSLGLASGSTNEQFF	TGTGCCAGCAGTTTAGGGCTGGCTAGCGGGAGCACAAATGAGCAGTTCTTC
TRBJ2-1	-	TRBV5-1	-	CASSDDYFEQFF	TGCGCCAGCAGCGACGACTATTTTGAGCAGTTCTTC
TRBJ2-1	-	TRBV27	TRBD2	CASSLSQREGYHSYNEQFF	TGTGCCAGCAGTTTGTCCCAGCGGGAGGGATACCATTCCTACAATGAGCAGTTCTTC
TRBJ1-3	few	TRBV6-6	-	CASSYGGGLSGNTIYF	TGTGCCAGCAGTTATGGGGGGGGCCTCTCTGGAAACACCATATATTTT
TRBJ2-7	-	TRBV4-1	-	CASGDGTHEQYF	TGCGCCAGCGGCGATGGGACCCACGAGCAGTACTTC
TRBJ1-1	-	TRBV7-2	-	CASSLLGTGPGAFF	TGTGCCAGCAGCTTACTCGGGACCGGCCCAGGAGCTTTCTTT
TRBJ1-1	-	TRBV2	TRBD1	CATRDRTGSSAFF	TGTGCCACAAGGGACAGGACAGGGTCTTCTGCTTTCTTT
TRBJ1-5	few	TRBV6-1	TRBD1	CASRTGGQPQHF	TGTGCCAGCAGAACAGGGGGGCAGCCCCAGCATTTT
TRBJ2-7	many	TRBV6-2/TRBV6-3	-	CASSYAGAGPSYEQYF	TGTGCCAGCAGTTACGCTGGGGCGGGACCCTCCTACGAGCAGTACTTC
TRBJ2-7	-	TRBV27	-	CASSLRRDAHEQYF	TGTGCCAGCAGTTTACGTCGGGACGCCCACGAGCAGTACTTC
TRBJ2-7	few	TRBV12-3/TRBV12-4	TRBD1	CASRPRTGSYYEQYF	TGTGCCAGCAGACCAAGGACAGGGAGCTACTACGAGCAGTACTTC
TRBJ2-5	-	TRBV6-2/TRBV6-3	-	CASRPEGLAKETQYF	TGTGCCAGCCGGCCTGAGGGATTGGCGAAGGAGACCCAGTACTTC
TRBJ1-2	-	TRBV11-1	TRBD1	CASSLARGQLYSYGYTF	TGTGCCAGCAGCTTAGCGCGGGGACAGTTATACTCCTATGGCTACACCTTC
TRBJ2-7	few	TRBV28	TRBD1	CAAKGTGVGEQYF	TGTGCCGCTAAGGGGACAGGGGTCGGGGAGCAGTACTTC
TRBJ2-4	few	TRBV19	TRBD2	CASSGAGGSDIQYF	TGTGCCAGTAGTGGGGCCGGGGGGTCTGACATTCAGTACTTC
TRBJ1-1	-	TRBV28	TRBD1	CASTRGPGVTEAFF	TGTGCCAGCACCAGGGGGCCCGGGGTCACTGAAGCTTTCTTT
TRBJ1-1	-	TRBV4-3	-	CASSQEGPQTAFF	TGCGCCAGCAGCCAAGAGGGGCCTCAAACTGCTTTCTTT
TRBJ2-1	-	TRBV7-8	-	CASSSGSSGEQFF	TGTGCCAGCAGCTCGGGATCCTCGGGGGAGCAGTTCTTC
TRBJ2-3	-	TRBV27	-	CASSPGTDTQYF	TGTGCCAGCAGTCCGGGCACAGATACGCAGTATTTT
TRBJ2-7	-	TRBV20-1	-	CSARALMSSAFSYEQYF	TGCAGTGCTAGGGCCCTTATGAGTAGCGCCTTCTCCTACGAGCAGTACTTC
TRBJ2-2	-	TRBV13	TRBD1	CASSDQGDNTGELFF	TGTGCCAGCAGCGATCAGGGGGACAACACCGGGGAGCTGTTTTTT
TRBJ1-2	few	TRBV6-1	TRBD1	CASRVTGGVYGYTF	TGTGCCAGCAGGGTAACAGGGGGCGTCTATGGCTACACCTTC
TRBJ1-1	-	TRBV3-1	-	CASSPDWRNTEAFF	TGTGCCAGCAGCCCCGATTGGAGGAACACTGAAGCTTTCTTT
TRBJ1-2	-	TRBV6-1	-	CASSGRNYGYTF	TGTGCCAGCAGCGGACGCAACTATGGCTACACCTTC
TRBJ2-3	few	TRBV27	TRBD2	CASGIQLAGAADTQYF	TGTGCCAGCGGCATTCAACTAGCGGGGGCCGCAGATACGCAGTATTTT
TRBJ2-6	-	TRBV5-1	-	CASSLARGVAGANVLTF	TGCGCCAGCAGCTTGGCCAGGGGGGTAGCTGGGGCCAACGTCCTGACTTTC
TRBJ2-5	-	TRBV18	-	CVSSPQSSRETQYF	TGTGTCAGCTCACCGCAATCTAGCAGAGAGACCCAGTACTTC
TRBJ1-3	-	TRBV28	-	CASRLTRENTIYF	TGTGCCAGCAGACTTACCAGGGAAAACACCATATATTTT
TRBJ1-1	-	TRBV28	-	CASSPSLTGGWTEAFF	TGTGCCAGCAGTCCGTCCCTCACGGGGGGCTGGACTGAAGCTTTCTTT
TRBJ2-1	few	TRBV7-9	-	CASSWTRGYEQFF	TGTGCCAGCAGCTGGACTAGGGGGTATGAGCAGTTCTTC
TRBJ2-6	few	TRBV6-4	TRBD2	CASSGTSGSGANVLTF	TGTGCCAGCAGTGGGACTAGCGGCTCTGGGGCCAACGTCCTGACTTTC
TRBJ1-2	-	TRBV28	TRBD1	CASSYRPGQSSPYGYTF	TGTGCCAGCAGTTATCGCCCGGGACAGTCGAGCCCGTATGGCTACACCTTC
TRBJ1-6	-	TRBV7-3	TRBD1	CASSATGAINSPLHF	TGTGCCAGCAGCGCGACAGGGGCGATCAATTCACCCCTCCACTTT
TRBJ2-3	-	TRBV6-1	TRBD1	CASKRRDRGADTQYF	TGTGCCAGTAAACGCCGGGACAGGGGCGCAGATACGCAGTATTTT
TRBJ2-7	few	TRBV12-3/TRBV12-4	TRBD2	CASSFDHTGTSYEQYF	TGTGCCAGCAGTTTTGACCACACCGGGACTAGCTACGAGCAGTACTTC
TRBJ2-7	few	TRBV28	TRBD1	CASSFRTGAYEQYF	TGTGCCAGCAGCTTCAGGACAGGAGCCTACGAGCAGTACTTC
TRBJ1-5	-	TRBV6-1	-	CASTSGDGGGNQPQHF	TGTGCCAGCACCTCCGGTGACGGGGGAGGCAATCAGCCCCAGCATTTT
TRBJ2-7	few	TRBV6-2/TRBV6-3	TRBD1	CASSWEDRGAYEQYF	TGTGCCAGCAGTTGGGAGGACAGGGGAGCCTACGAGCAGTACTTC
TRBJ1-5	-	TRBV5-1	-	CASSLAGQTEQPQHF	TGCGCCAGCAGCTTGGCCGGACAAACAGAGCAGCCCCAGCATTTT
TRBJ1-3	-	TRBV20-1	-	CSARDSPAGGNTIYF	TGCAGTGCTAGAGATAGTCCCGCCGGAGGAAACACCATATATTTT
TRBJ1-1	-	TRBV7-3	-	CASSLSQNTEAFF	TGTGCCAGCAGCTTAAGCCAGAACACTGAAGCTTTCTTT
TRBJ2-1	-	TRBV6-1	-	CASSGLTAYNEQFF	TGTGCCAGCAGTGGCCTCACCGCCTACAATGAGCAGTTCTTC